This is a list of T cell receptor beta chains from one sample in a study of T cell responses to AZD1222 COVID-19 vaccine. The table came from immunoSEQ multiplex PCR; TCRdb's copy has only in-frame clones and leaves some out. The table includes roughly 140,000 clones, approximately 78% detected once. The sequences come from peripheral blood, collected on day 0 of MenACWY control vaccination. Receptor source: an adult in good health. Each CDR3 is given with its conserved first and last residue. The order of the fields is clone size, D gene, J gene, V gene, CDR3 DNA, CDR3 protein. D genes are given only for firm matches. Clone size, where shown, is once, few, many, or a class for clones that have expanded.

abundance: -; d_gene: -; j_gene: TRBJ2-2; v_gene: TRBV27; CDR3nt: TGTGCCAGCAGTTTATCGAGAGGGGGCACCGGGGAGCTGTTTTTT; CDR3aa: CASSLSRGGTGELFF
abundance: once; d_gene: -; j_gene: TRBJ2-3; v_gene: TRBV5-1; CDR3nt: TGCGCCAGCAGCTCGGGGAGGGGGGGCCCCACAGATACGCAGTATTTT; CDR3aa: CASSSGRGGPTDTQYF
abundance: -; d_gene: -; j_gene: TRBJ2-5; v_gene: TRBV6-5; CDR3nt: TGTGCCAGCAGTTACTCGATGGGGGTCGGGCAAGAGACCCAGTACTTC; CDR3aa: CASSYSMGVGQETQYF
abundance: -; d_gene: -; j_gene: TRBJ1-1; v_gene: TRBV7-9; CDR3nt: TGTGCCAGCGCTTGGACCGTGAACACTGAAGCTTTCTTT; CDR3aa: CASAWTVNTEAFF
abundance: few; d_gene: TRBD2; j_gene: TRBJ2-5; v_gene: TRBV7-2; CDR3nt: TGTGCCAGCAGCTTAGGTAGCGGGTCACAAGAGACCCAGTACTTC; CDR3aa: CASSLGSGSQETQYF
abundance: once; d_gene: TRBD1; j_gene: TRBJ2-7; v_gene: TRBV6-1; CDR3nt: TGTGCCAGCAGTCCCCGGGACAGATGGTACGAGCAGTACTTC; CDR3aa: CASSPRDRWYEQYF
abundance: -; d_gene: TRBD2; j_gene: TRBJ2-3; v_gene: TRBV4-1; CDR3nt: TGCGCCAGCAGCCAAGTCGGGACTATAGATACGCAGTATTTT; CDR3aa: CASSQVGTIDTQYF
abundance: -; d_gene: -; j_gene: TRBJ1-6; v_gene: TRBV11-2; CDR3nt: TGTGCCAGCAGCTTAGGCGAGGGATCCTATAATTCACCCCTCCACTTT; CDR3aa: CASSLGEGSYNSPLHF
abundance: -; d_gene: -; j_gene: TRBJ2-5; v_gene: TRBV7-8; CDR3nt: TGTGCCAGCAGTCAACCCCAAGAGACCCAGTACTTC; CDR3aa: CASSQPQETQYF
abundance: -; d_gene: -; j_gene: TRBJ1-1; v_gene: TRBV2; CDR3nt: TGTGCCAGCGATTCGGGACTGAAAAACACTGAAGCTTTCTTT; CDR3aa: CASDSGLKNTEAFF
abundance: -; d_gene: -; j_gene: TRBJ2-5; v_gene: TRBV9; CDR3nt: TGTGCCAGCAGCATGGGGGAGACCCAGTACTTC; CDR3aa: CASSMGETQYF
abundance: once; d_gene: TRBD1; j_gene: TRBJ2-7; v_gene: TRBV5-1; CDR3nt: TGCGCCAGCAGCTATCCGGGACAGGGGAGCGAGCAGTACTTC; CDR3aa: CASSYPGQGSEQYF
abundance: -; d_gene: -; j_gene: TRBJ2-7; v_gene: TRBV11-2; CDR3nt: TGTGCCAGCAGCAGAGGACTCCCGCCTCCCTCCTACGAGCAGTACTTC; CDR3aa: CASSRGLPPPSYEQYF
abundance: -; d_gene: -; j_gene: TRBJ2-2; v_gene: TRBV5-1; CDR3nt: TGCGCCACCTACCCTGGAGCCAACACCGGGGAGCTGTTTTTT; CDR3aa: CATYPGANTGELFF
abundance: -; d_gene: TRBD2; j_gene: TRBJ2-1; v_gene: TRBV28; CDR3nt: TGTGCCAGCAGTTTAACTAGCGGGGGGGATGAGCAGTTCTTC; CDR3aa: CASSLTSGGDEQFF
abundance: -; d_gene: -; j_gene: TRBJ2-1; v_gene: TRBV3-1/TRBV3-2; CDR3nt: TGTGCCAGCAGCCAAGTTCGTCCGGCGGTGGGTGAGCAGTTCTTC; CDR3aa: CASSQVRPAVGEQFF
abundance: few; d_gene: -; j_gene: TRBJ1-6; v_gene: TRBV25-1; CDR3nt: TGTGCCAGCGCCGACCTAAGCCTCACATCACCCCTCCACTTT; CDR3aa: CASADLSLTSPLHF
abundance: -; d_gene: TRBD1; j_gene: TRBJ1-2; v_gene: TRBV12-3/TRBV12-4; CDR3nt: TGTGCCAGCACCCACGGACAGGGCGTCGGCTACACCTTC; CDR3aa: CASTHGQGVGYTF
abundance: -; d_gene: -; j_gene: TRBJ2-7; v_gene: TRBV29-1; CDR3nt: TGCAGCGTGGGCCACCCCGAGCAGTACTTC; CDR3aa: CSVGHPEQYF
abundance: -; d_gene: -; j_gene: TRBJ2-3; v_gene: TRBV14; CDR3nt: TGTGCCAGCAGTAAGTCAGGTTCGGGTCTTACAGATACGCAGTATTTT; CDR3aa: CASSKSGSGLTDTQYF
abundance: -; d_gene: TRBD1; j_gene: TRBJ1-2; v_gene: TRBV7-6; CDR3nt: TGTGCCAGCAGCTCACAGGGGTCCGATGGCTACACCTTC; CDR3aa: CASSSQGSDGYTF
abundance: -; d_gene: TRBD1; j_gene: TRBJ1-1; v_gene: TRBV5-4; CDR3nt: TGTGCCAGCAGCCTGGGGACAGGGCCGGGGGTTTGGGCGAACACTGAAGCTTTCTTT; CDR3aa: CASSLGTGPGVWANTEAFF
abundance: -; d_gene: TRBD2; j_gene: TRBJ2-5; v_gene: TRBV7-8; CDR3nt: TGTGCCAGCAGCTTAAGACTAGCGGGCGTGTACCAAGAGACCCAGTACTTC; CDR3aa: CASSLRLAGVYQETQYF
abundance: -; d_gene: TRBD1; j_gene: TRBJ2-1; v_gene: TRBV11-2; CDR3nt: TGTGCCAGCAGCCCCCGGACAGGGGCCTACAATGAGCAGTTCTTC; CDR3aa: CASSPRTGAYNEQFF
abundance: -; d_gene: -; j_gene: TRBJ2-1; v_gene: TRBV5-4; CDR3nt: TGTGCCAGCAGCTTTTACGGGGGGCGCGAGTTCTTC; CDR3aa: CASSFYGGREFF
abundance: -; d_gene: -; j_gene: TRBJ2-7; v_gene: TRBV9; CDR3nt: TGTGCCAGCAGCGTGGGACCTCCGTACGAGCAGTACTTC; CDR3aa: CASSVGPPYEQYF
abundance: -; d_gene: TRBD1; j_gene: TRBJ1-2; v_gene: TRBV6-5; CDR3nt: TGTGCCAGCAGTTACCCGACAGGGTTTAACTATGGCTACACCTTC; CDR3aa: CASSYPTGFNYGYTF
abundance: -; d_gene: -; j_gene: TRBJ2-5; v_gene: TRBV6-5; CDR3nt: TGTGCCAGCAGTTACTCGTACCAAGAGACCCAGTACTTC; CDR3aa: CASSYSYQETQYF
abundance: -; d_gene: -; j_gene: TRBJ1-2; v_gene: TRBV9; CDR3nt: TGTGCCAGCAGCAGAAACTATGGCTACACCTTC; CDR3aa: CASSRNYGYTF
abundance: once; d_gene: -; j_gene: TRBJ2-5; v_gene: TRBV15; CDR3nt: TGTGCCACCAGCAGAGATCGAGAGACCCAGTACTTC; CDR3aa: CATSRDRETQYF
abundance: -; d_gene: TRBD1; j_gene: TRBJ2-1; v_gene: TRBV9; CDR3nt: TGTGCCAGCAGCGATCCTGCGGACAGGGGTCTAACCAATGAGCAGTTCTTC; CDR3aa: CASSDPADRGLTNEQFF
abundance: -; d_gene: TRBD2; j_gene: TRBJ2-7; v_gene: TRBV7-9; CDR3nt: TGTGCCAGCAGCCCGCGGTCCGGGAGGGGTGACGAGCAGTACTTC; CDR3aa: CASSPRSGRGDEQYF
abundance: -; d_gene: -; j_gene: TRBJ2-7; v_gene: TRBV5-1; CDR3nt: TGCGCCAGCAGCTTGGGCCCTAACTACGAGCAGTACTTC; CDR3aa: CASSLGPNYEQYF
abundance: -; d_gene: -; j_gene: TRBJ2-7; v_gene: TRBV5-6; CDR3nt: TGTGCCAGCAGCTTGGGACAGCTAAACTACGAGCAGTACTTC; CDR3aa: CASSLGQLNYEQYF
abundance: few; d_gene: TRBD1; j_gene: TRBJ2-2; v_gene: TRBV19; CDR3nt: TGTGCCACCCCCTCGTCGGGGACAGCGAACACCGGGGAGCTGTTTTTT; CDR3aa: CATPSSGTANTGELFF
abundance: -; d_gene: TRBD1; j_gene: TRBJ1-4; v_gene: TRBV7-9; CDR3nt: TGTGCCAGCAGCTCGGGACAGCTTGAAGAAAAACTGTTTTTT; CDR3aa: CASSSGQLEEKLFF
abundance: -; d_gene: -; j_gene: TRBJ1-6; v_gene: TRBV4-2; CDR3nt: TGTGCCAGCAGCCAAGGCGGTCCGGGAGGATCACCCCTCCACTTT; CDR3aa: CASSQGGPGGSPLHF
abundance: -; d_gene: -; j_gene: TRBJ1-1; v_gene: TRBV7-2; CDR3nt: TGTGCCAGCAGCTTAGCGGCGAGGGCTGAAGCTTTCTTT; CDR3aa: CASSLAARAEAFF
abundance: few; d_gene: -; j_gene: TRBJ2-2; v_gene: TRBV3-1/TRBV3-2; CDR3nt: TGTGCCAGCAGCGCTTTAAACACCGGGGAGCTGTTTTTT; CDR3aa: CASSALNTGELFF
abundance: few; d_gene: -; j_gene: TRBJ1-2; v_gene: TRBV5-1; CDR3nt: TGCGCCAGCAGCCCCGACCAACAGGCCTATGGCTACACCTTC; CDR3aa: CASSPDQQAYGYTF
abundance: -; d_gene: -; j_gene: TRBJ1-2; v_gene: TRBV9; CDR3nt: TGTGCCAGCAGCGTAGACAGTAAGCCGAATGGCTACACCTTC; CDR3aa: CASSVDSKPNGYTF
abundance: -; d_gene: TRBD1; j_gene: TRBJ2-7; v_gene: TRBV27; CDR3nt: TGTGCCAGCAGTTTCGGACAGGGGTCCCCTAAGGAGCAGTACTTC; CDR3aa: CASSFGQGSPKEQYF
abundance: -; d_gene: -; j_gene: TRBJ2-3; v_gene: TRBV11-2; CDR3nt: TGTGCCAGCAGCTCCAAGGGGTCGGGCACAGATACGCAGTATTTT; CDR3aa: CASSSKGSGTDTQYF
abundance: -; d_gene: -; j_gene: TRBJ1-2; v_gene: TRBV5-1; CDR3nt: TGCGCCAGCAGCTTGGTTGGGCGGAACTATGGCTACACCTTC; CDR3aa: CASSLVGRNYGYTF
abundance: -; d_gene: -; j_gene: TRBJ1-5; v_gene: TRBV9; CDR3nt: TGTGCCAGCAGCGTAGGGGGGGGGCAGCCCCAGCATTTT; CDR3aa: CASSVGGGQPQHF
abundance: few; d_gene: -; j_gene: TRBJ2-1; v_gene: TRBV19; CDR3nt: TGTGCCAGTAGTACCGCGCTATGGGACCTCTACAATGAGCAGTTCTTC; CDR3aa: CASSTALWDLYNEQFF
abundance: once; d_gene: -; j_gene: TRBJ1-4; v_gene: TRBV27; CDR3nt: TGTGCCAGCAGGCCCTCAGGGGCCACAAATGAAAAACTGTTTTTT; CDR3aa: CASRPSGATNEKLFF
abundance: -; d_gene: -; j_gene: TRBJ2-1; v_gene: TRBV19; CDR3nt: TGTGCCAGTAGTATATCACAGTCGGGTCGCAATGAGCAGTTCTTC; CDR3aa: CASSISQSGRNEQFF